A selection of T cell receptor beta chains follows, all from one sample in a study of long-term antiretroviral therapy in people with HIV. Only in-frame clones appear in the TCRdb table, and some are missing; sequencing was by immunoSEQ multiplex PCR. Of 30,000 to 40,000 clones in the sample, around 82% were seen once. The specimen was unsorted PBMCs, collected 0.4 years before starting antiretroviral therapy. The source of these receptors is a man aged 18-30 years with HIV. CDR3s include the opening cysteine and the closing phenylalanine or tryptophan. Each record gives: clone size, D gene, V gene, J gene, CDR3 protein, CDR3 DNA. A D gene is named only where the DNA matches it firmly. Clone sizes are given selectively: once, few, many, or a class where the clone is expanded.

size: .; D: .; V: TRBV2; J: TRBJ2-3; CDR3: CASLKGADTQYF; DNA: TGTGCCAGCCTCAAAGGGGCAGATACGCAGTATTTT
size: .; D: .; V: TRBV7-2; J: TRBJ2-3; CDR3: CASSFPNPDTQYF; DNA: TGTGCCAGCAGCTTCCCCAACCCAGATACGCAGTATTTT
size: .; D: .; V: TRBV20-1; J: TRBJ1-1; CDR3: CSARRQTGAFF; DNA: TGCAGTGCTCGGAGACAGACTGGGGCTTTCTTT
size: .; D: TRBD2; V: TRBV6-1; J: TRBJ2-2; CDR3: CASSRAGYYTGELFF; DNA: TGTGCCAGCAGTAGAGCGGGGTATTATACCGGGGAGCTGTTTTTT
size: .; D: .; V: TRBV2; J: TRBJ1-1; CDR3: CASSEVGTGRMNAFF; DNA: TGTGCCAGCAGTGAAGTCGGGACGGGCAGGATGAACGCTTTCTTT
size: .; D: .; V: TRBV6-1; J: TRBJ1-1; CDR3: CASTGWELNTEAFF; DNA: TGTGCCAGCACAGGCTGGGAACTGAACACTGAAGCTTTCTTT
size: .; D: TRBD2; V: TRBV9; J: TRBJ2-3; CDR3: CASSGGPSGFWTDTQYF; DNA: TGTGCCAGCAGCGGTGGGCCTAGCGGGTTTTGGACAGATACGCAGTATTTT
size: .; D: TRBD1; V: TRBV30; J: TRBJ1-6; CDR3: CAWSRDRGGSPLHF; DNA: TGTGCCTGGAGCCGGGACAGGGGAGGGTCACCCCTCCACTTT
size: .; D: .; V: TRBV30; J: TRBJ1-4; CDR3: CAWSRQGWEKLFF; DNA: TGTGCCTGGAGTCGGCAGGGCTGGGAAAAACTGTTTTTT
size: .; D: TRBD2; V: TRBV7-2; J: TRBJ2-7; CDR3: CASSLVSGGVNEQYF; DNA: TGTGCCAGCAGCTTAGTTAGCGGGGGGGTCAACGAGCAGTACTTC
size: .; D: TRBD1; V: TRBV7-9; J: TRBJ2-1; CDR3: CASSWDSNEQFF; DNA: TGTGCCAGCAGCTGGGACAGCAATGAGCAGTTCTTC
size: .; D: .; V: TRBV6-5; J: TRBJ2-7; CDR3: CASSPRYGQSYEQYF; DNA: TGTGCCAGCAGCCCCCGATATGGACAGAGCTACGAGCAGTACTTC
size: .; D: .; V: TRBV6-6; J: TRBJ1-2; CDR3: CASSYWPAGEGYTF; DNA: TGTGCCAGCAGTTACTGGCCCGCCGGGGAAGGCTACACCTTC
size: .; D: TRBD1; V: TRBV11-2; J: TRBJ1-5; CDR3: CASSLGGQNNQPQHF; DNA: TGTGCCAGCAGCTTAGGGGGACAGAACAATCAGCCCCAGCATTTT
size: few; D: .; V: TRBV6-1; J: TRBJ1-5; CDR3: CASSEGGGNQPQHF; DNA: TGTGCCAGCAGTGAAGGAGGTGGCAATCAGCCCCAGCATTTT
size: .; D: TRBD2; V: TRBV11-2; J: TRBJ2-7; CDR3: CASSFGLAGYEQYF; DNA: TGTGCCAGCAGCTTTGGGTTAGCGGGGTACGAGCAGTACTTC
size: .; D: TRBD1; V: TRBV28; J: TRBJ2-3; CDR3: CASRAGTGGTDTQYF; DNA: TGTGCCAGCAGAGCAGGGACAGGGGGCACAGATACGCAGTATTTT
size: few; D: TRBD1; V: TRBV7-9; J: TRBJ2-7; CDR3: CASGDRTYEQYF; DNA: TGTGCCAGCGGGGACAGGACCTACGAGCAGTACTTC
size: .; D: TRBD2; V: TRBV7-9; J: TRBJ2-5; CDR3: CASSLGGLGETQYF; DNA: TGTGCCAGCAGCTTAGGGGGACTAGGAGAGACCCAGTACTTC
size: .; D: .; V: TRBV5-3; J: TRBJ2-1; CDR3: CARSPQWSSYNEQFF; DNA: TGTGCCAGAAGCCCCCAGTGGTCATCCTACAATGAGCAGTTCTTC
size: .; D: TRBD1; V: TRBV7-6; J: TRBJ2-3; CDR3: CASSLWTGQGVTDTQYF; DNA: TGTGCCAGCAGCTTATGGACGGGGCAGGGGGTGACAGATACGCAGTATTTT
size: .; D: TRBD2; V: TRBV27; J: TRBJ2-2; CDR3: CASGGRAGGGELFF; DNA: TGTGCCAGCGGCGGGAGGGCCGGTGGCGGGGAGCTGTTTTTT
size: .; D: .; V: TRBV10-3; J: TRBJ1-5; CDR3: CAISEGPSSQPQHF; DNA: TGTGCCATCAGTGAAGGGCCCTCGAGTCAGCCCCAGCATTTT
size: .; D: TRBD1; V: TRBV7-2; J: TRBJ2-7; CDR3: CASSYRDRGQDEQYF; DNA: TGTGCCAGCAGCTACCGGGACAGGGGGCAGGACGAGCAGTACTTC
size: .; D: .; V: TRBV7-3; J: TRBJ2-3; CDR3: CASSSGTYTDTQYF; DNA: TGTGCCAGCAGCTCAGGGACCTACACAGATACGCAGTATTTT
size: .; D: .; V: TRBV29-1; J: TRBJ1-2; CDR3: CSVRSGNYGYTF; DNA: TGCAGCGTTCGGTCAGGGAACTATGGCTACACCTTC
size: .; D: .; V: TRBV29-1; J: TRBJ2-1; CDR3: CSPRVHLTNEQFF; DNA: TGCAGCCCCCGGGTGCACTTAACGAATGAGCAGTTCTTC
size: .; D: .; V: TRBV7-9; J: TRBJ1-1; CDR3: CASSWGRRGTNTEAFF; DNA: TGTGCCAGCAGCTGGGGTCGGCGGGGAACTAACACTGAAGCTTTCTTT
size: once; D: .; V: TRBV7-8; J: TRBJ1-1; CDR3: CASSLYPGEVDTEAFF; DNA: TGTGCCAGCAGCTTATATCCAGGGGAGGTGGACACTGAAGCTTTCTTT
size: .; D: TRBD2; V: TRBV6-6; J: TRBJ2-7; CDR3: CASTVTSGASYEQYF; DNA: TGTGCCAGCACGGTGACTAGCGGGGCCTCCTACGAGCAGTACTTC
size: few; D: .; V: TRBV9; J: TRBJ1-2; CDR3: CASSVGLDGYTF; DNA: TGTGCCAGCAGCGTAGGTCTTGATGGCTACACCTTC
size: .; D: .; V: TRBV25-1; J: TRBJ2-7; CDR3: CASSELGGGAYEQYF; DNA: TGTGCCAGCAGTGAATTAGGAGGGGGGGCCTACGAGCAGTACTTC
size: .; D: .; V: TRBV14; J: TRBJ1-1; CDR3: CASSQGGTLSLPEAFF; DNA: TGTGCCAGCAGCCAAGGAGGGACACTCTCACTCCCTGAAGCTTTCTTT
size: .; D: .; V: TRBV9; J: TRBJ2-7; CDR3: CASSVGVASGGGYEQYF; DNA: TGTGCCAGCAGCGTAGGAGTGGCTAGCGGAGGGGGCTACGAGCAGTACTTC
size: .; D: .; V: TRBV7-6; J: TRBJ2-2; CDR3: CASSLAGPGELFF; DNA: TGTGCCAGCAGCCTAGCTGGGCCCGGGGAGCTGTTTTTT
size: .; D: TRBD1; V: TRBV19; J: TRBJ2-5; CDR3: CASWDRAKETQYF; DNA: TGTGCCAGTTGGGACAGGGCCAAAGAGACCCAGTACTTC
size: .; D: TRBD1; V: TRBV30; J: TRBJ2-7; CDR3: CAWTGTDSYEQYF; DNA: TGTGCCTGGACCGGGACAGACTCCTACGAGCAGTACTTC
size: .; D: TRBD1; V: TRBV28; J: TRBJ1-5; CDR3: CASRSGTGGQPQHF; DNA: TGTGCCAGCAGATCCGGGACAGGGGGTCAGCCCCAGCATTTT
size: .; D: .; V: TRBV29-1; J: TRBJ2-2; CDR3: CSADSGTLPTGELFF; DNA: TGCAGCGCCGACTCCGGGACGCTTCCCACCGGGGAGCTGTTTTTT
size: .; D: TRBD2; V: TRBV28; J: TRBJ2-1; CDR3: CASLTPGGGNREQFF; DNA: TGTGCCAGCCTCACCCCCGGCGGGGGAAACAGGGAGCAGTTCTTC
size: .; D: .; V: TRBV4-2; J: TRBJ2-7; CDR3: CASSQGSPYEQYF; DNA: TGTGCCAGCAGCCAAGGCAGTCCCTACGAGCAGTACTTC
size: medium-sized; D: .; V: TRBV5-1; J: TRBJ2-7; CDR3: CASSRDGPYEQYF; DNA: TGCGCCAGCAGTCGGGACGGTCCCTACGAGCAGTACTTC
size: .; D: TRBD1; V: TRBV27; J: TRBJ2-7; CDR3: CASISAQGAGIYEQYF; DNA: TGTGCCAGCATTTCAGCACAGGGGGCGGGAATTTACGAGCAGTACTTC
size: .; D: TRBD2; V: TRBV28; J: TRBJ2-4; CDR3: CASSLGGSGTKNIQYF; DNA: TGTGCCAGCAGTTTAGGGGGGAGCGGGACCAAAAACATTCAGTACTTC
size: .; D: TRBD1; V: TRBV27; J: TRBJ1-2; CDR3: CASSLRRTGWGYGYTF; DNA: TGTGCCAGCAGTTTACGCCGGACAGGCTGGGGCTATGGCTACACCTTC
size: .; D: TRBD2; V: TRBV6-1; J: TRBJ2-1; CDR3: CASSETSGIRGAQFF; DNA: TGTGCCAGCAGTGAGACTAGCGGGATTCGTGGTGCGCAGTTCTTC
size: once; D: .; V: TRBV4-1; J: TRBJ2-3; CDR3: CASSQDGADTQYF; DNA: TGCGCCAGCAGCCAAGATGGGGCAGATACGCAGTATTTT
size: .; D: .; V: TRBV6-6; J: TRBJ2-1; CDR3: CGSGAVYNEQFF; DNA: TGTGGATCGGGCGCCGTATACAATGAGCAGTTCTTC
size: .; D: .; V: TRBV5-6; J: TRBJ2-1; CDR3: CASSYVRGEQFF; DNA: TGTGCCAGCAGCTACGTCCGGGGCGAGCAGTTCTTC
size: .; D: .; V: TRBV27; J: TRBJ2-7; CDR3: CASSFGAGSPEQYF; DNA: TGTGCCAGCAGTTTTGGGGCAGGTTCCCCCGAGCAGTACTTC
size: .; D: TRBD1; V: TRBV7-6; J: TRBJ2-2; CDR3: CASSLDPQGAYTGELFF; DNA: TGTGCCAGCAGCTTAGACCCCCAGGGGGCCTACACCGGGGAGCTGTTTTTT